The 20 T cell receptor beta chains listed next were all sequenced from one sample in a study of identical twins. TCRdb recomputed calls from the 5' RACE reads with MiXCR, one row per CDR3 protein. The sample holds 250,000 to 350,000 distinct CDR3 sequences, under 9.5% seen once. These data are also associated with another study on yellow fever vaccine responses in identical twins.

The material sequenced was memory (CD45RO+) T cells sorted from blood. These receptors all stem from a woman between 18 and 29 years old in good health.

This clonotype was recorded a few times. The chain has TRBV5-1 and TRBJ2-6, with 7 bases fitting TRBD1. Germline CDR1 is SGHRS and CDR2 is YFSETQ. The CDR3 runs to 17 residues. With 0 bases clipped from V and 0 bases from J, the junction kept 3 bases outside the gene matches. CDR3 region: CASSLATGTSGANVLTF. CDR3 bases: TGCGCCAGCAGCTTGGCGACAGGGACCTCTGGGGCCAACGTCCTGACTTTC. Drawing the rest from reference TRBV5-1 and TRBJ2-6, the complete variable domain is KAGVTQTPRYLIKTRGQQVTLSCSPISGHRSVSWYQQTPGQGLQFLFEYFSETQRNKGNFPGRFSGRQFSNSRSEMNVSTLELGDSALYLCASSLATGTSGANVLTFGAGSRLTVL.

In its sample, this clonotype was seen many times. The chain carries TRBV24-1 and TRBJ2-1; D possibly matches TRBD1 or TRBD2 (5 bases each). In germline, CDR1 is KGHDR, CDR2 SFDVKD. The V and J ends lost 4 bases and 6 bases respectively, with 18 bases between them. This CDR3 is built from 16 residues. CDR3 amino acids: CATSDGDRRLANEQFF. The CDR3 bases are TGTGCCACCAGTGACGGGGACCGCCGATTAGCCAATGAGCAGTTCTTC.

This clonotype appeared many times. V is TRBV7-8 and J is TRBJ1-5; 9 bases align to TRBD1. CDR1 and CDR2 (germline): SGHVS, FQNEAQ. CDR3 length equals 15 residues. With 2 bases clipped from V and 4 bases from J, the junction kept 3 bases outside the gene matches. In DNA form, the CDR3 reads TGTGCCAGCAGCTTAACCGGACAGGGGAATCAGCCCCAGCATTTT. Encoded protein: CASSLTGQGNQPQHF.

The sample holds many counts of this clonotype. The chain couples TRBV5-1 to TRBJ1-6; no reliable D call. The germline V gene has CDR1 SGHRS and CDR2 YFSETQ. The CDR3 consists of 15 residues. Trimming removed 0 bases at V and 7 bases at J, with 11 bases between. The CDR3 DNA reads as TGCGCCAGCAGCTTGGAAGGAGTGGGGAATTCACCCCTCCACTTT. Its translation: CASSLEGVGNSPLHF.

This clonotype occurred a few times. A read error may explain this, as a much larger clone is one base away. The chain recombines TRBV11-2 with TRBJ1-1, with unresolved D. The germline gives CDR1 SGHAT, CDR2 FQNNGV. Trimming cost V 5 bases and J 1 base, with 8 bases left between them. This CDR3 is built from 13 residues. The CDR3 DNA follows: TGTGCCAGCAGCCAACGGGCGAACACTGAAGCTTTCTTT. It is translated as CASSQRANTEAFF. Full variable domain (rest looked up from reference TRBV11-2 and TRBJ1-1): EAGVAQSPRYKIIEKRQSVAFWCNPISGHATLYWYQQILGQGPKLLIQFQNNGVVDDSQLPKDRFSAERLKGVDSTLKIQPAKLEDSAVYLCASSQRANTEAFFGQGTRLTVV.

DNA of the CDR3: TGTGCCAGCAGCTTAAGGACTAGCGGGGGTAGGGACACAGATACGCAGTATTTT. Translation gives CASSLRTSGGRDTDTQYF. The chain has TRBV5-6 and TRBJ2-3; TRBD2 matches at 13 bases. This CDR3 has 18 amino acids. Per the germline V gene, CDR1 is SGHDT and CDR2 is YYEEEE. Losses at the gene ends were 2 bases for V and 2 bases for J; bases not matched to a gene: 8. The full variable domain, completed using reference TRBV5-6 and TRBJ2-3, is DAGVTQSPTHLIKTRGQQVTLRCSPKSGHDTVSWYQQALGQGPQFIFQYYEEEERQRGNFPDRFSGHQFPNYSSELNVNALLLGDSALYLCASSLRTSGGRDTDTQYFGPGTRLTVL.

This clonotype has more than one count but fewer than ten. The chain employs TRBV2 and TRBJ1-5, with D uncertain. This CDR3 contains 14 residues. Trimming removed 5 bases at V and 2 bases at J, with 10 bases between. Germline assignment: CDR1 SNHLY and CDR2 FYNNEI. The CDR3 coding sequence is TGTGCCAGCAGTTTCAATGGAGGCAATCAGCCCCAGCATTTT. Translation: CASSFNGGNQPQHF.

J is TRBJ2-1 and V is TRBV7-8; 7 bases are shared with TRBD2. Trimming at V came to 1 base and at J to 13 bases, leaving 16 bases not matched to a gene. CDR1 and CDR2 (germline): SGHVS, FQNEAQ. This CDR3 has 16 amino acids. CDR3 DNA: TGTGCCAGCAGCTTAGGGGCTAGCGGAGCTACAGGTTCTCAGTTCTTC. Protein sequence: CASSLGASGATGSQFF. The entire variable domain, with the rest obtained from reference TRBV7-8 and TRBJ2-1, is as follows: GAGVSQSPRYKVAKRGQDVALRCDPISGHVSLFWYQQALGQGPEFLTYFQNEAQLDKSGLPSDRFFAERPEGSVSTLKIQRTQQEDSAVYLCASSLGASGATGSQFFGPGTRLTVL.

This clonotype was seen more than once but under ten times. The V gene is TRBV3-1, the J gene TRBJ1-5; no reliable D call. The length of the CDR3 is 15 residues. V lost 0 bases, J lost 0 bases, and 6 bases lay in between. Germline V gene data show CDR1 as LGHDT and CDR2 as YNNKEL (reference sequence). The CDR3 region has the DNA TGTGCCAGCAGCCAAGATCAAACTAGCAATCAGCCCCAGCATTTT. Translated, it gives CASSQDQTSNQPQHF.

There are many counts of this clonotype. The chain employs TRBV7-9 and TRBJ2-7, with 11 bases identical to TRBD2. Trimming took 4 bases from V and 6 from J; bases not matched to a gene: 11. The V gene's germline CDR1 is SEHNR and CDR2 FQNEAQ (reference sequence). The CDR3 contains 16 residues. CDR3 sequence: CASSSYLSGRALEQYF. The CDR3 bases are TGTGCCAGCAGCTCTTACCTTAGCGGGAGGGCCCTCGAGCAGTACTTC.

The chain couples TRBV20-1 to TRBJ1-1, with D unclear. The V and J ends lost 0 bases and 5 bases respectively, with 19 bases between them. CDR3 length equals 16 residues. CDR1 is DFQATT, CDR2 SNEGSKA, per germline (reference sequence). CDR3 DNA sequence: TGCAGTGCTAGAGAACTGGGCCAGGTAGGCCGAACTGAAGCTTTCTTT. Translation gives CSARELGQVGRTEAFF.

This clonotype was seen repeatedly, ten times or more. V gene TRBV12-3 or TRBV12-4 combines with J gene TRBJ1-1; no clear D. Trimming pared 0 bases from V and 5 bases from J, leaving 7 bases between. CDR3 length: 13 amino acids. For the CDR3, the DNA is TGTGCCAGCAGTTTAGCCCGGGGAACTGAAGCTTTCTTT. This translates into CASSLARGTEAFF.

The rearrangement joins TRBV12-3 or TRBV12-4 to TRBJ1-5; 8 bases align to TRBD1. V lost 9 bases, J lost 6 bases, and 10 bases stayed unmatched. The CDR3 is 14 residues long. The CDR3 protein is CASRKDRGGQPQHF. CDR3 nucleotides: TGTGCCAGTCGGAAAGACAGGGGAGGTCAGCCCCAGCATTTT.

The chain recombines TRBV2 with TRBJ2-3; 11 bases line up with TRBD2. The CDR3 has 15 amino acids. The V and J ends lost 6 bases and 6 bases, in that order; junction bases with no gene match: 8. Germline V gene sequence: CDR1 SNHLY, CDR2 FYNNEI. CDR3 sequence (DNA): TGTGCCAGCAGAGGACATCTAGCGGGGGGCGATACGCAGTATTTT. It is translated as CASRGHLAGGDTQYF.

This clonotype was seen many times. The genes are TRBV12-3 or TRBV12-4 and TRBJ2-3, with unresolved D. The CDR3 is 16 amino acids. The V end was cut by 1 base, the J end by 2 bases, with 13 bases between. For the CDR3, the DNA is TGTGCCAGCAGTTTAGAGGCCAGTTTTGTCACAGATACGCAGTATTTT. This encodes CASSLEASFVTDTQYF.

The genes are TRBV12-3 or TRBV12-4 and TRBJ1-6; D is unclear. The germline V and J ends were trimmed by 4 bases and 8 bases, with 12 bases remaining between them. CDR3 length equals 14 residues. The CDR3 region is CASSYRFTDSPLHF. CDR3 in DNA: TGTGCCAGCAGTTATAGGTTTACTGATTCACCCCTCCACTTT.

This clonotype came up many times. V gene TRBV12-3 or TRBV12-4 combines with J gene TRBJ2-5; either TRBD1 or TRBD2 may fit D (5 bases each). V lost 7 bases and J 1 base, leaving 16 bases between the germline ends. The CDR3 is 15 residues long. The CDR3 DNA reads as TGTGCCAGCACCCAACAGTTGGGACCCCAAGAGACCCAGTACTTC. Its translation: CASTQQLGPQETQYF.

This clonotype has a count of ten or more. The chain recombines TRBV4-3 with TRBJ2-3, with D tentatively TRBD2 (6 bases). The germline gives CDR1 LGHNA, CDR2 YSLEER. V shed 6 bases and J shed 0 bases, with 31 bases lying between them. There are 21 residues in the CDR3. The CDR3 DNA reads TGCGCCAGCAGTCTCAAAGCCCTACGTAGCTCGGTAGCGGTCAGCACAGATACGCAGTATTTT. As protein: CASSLKALRSSVAVSTDTQYF.

CDR3 bases: TGTGCCAGTAGTAGCGGGAGAATGAGCAATGAGCAGTTCTTC. Translation gives CASSSGRMSNEQFF. The chain is built from TRBV19 and TRBJ2-1; 7 nucleotides agree with TRBD2. The germline V gene encodes CDR1 LNHDA and CDR2 SQIVND (reference sequence). The CDR3 is 14 residues long. Unmatched junction bases numbered 6, after V lost 4 bases and J lost 6 bases.

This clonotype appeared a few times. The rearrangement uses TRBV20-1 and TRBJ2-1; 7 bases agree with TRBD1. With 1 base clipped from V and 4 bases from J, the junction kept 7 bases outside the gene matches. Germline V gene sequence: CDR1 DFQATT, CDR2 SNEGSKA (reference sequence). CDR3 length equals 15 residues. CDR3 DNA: TGCAGTGCTAGAGGGGCGAGACAGGGATACAATGAGCAGTTCTTC. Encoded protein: CSARGARQGYNEQFF.